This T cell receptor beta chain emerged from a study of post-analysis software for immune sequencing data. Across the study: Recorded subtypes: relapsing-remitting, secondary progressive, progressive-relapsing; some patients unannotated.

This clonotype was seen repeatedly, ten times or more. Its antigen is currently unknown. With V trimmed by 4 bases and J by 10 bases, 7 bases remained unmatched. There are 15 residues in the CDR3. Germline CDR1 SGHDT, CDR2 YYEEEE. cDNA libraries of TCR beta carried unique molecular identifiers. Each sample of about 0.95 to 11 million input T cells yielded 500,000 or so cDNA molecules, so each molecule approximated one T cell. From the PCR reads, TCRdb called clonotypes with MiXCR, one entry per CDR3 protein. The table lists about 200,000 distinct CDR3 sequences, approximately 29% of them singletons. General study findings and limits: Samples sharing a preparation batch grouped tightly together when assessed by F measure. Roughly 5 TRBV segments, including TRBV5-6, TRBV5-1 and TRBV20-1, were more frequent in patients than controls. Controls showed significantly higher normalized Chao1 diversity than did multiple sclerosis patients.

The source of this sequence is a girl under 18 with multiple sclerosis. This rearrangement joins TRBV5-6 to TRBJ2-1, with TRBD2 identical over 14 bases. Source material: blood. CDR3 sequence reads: CASSPGTSGREEQFF. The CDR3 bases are TGTGCCAGCAGCCCCGGGACTAGCGGGAGAGAAGAGCAGTTCTTC.